A selection of T cell receptor beta chains follows, all from one sample in a study of blood T cell repertoires in COVID-19. TCRdb's table, derived via immunoSEQ multiplex PCR, lists solely in-frame clones and lacks some. Among 60,000 or so clones, about 88% were seen once, and the ten largest hold roughly 1.6%. What was sequenced was peripheral blood. The receptors shown here come from a man in his sixties with acute or convalescent COVID-19. Each CDR3 is given with its conserved first and last residue. Each record gives: J gene, clone size, V gene, D gene, CDR3 protein, CDR3 DNA. A D gene is named only where the DNA matches it firmly. Some rows have no size entry. The others give once, few or many, or a class for an expanded clone.

TRBJ1-1	.	TRBV5-1	TRBD1	CASSFRQGRNTEAFF	TGCGCCAGCAGCTTCCGACAGGGACGGAACACTGAAGCTTTCTTT
TRBJ2-1	.	TRBV19	TRBD1	CASSQAPGQLSNEQFF	TGTGCCAGTAGTCAGGCTCCGGGACAGCTTTCAAATGAGCAGTTCTTC
TRBJ1-2	.	TRBV30	TRBD1	CAWRRTGGMQYGYTF	TGTGCCTGGAGGCGGACAGGGGGCATGCAGTATGGCTACACCTTC
TRBJ1-2	.	TRBV19	.	CASSRTRQPPDYGYTF	TGTGCCAGTAGTAGAACCCGACAGCCGCCTGACTATGGCTACACCTTC
TRBJ2-3	.	TRBV6-2/TRBV6-3	TRBD1	CASSFQLNAGGITDTQYF	TGTGCCAGCAGTTTCCAACTAAACGCAGGGGGCATCACAGATACGCAGTATTTT
TRBJ1-3	.	TRBV7-2	.	CASSPQGSGNTIYF	TGTGCCAGCAGCCCACAGGGCTCTGGAAACACCATATATTTT
TRBJ2-1	.	TRBV4-1	.	CASSQAPAGESAEQFF	TGCGCCAGCAGCCAAGCCCCAGCAGGGGAATCGGCTGAGCAGTTCTTC
TRBJ1-2	.	TRBV27	TRBD1	CASSFSGQGIYGYTF	TGTGCCAGCAGTTTTTCGGGACAGGGGATCTATGGCTACACCTTC
TRBJ2-7	once	TRBV9	TRBD2	CARGAGGLYEQYF	TGTGCCCGCGGGGCGGGGGGACTCTACGAGCAGTACTTC
TRBJ2-7	few	TRBV2	.	CARGIRGSYEQYF	TGTGCCAGAGGAATCCGAGGTAGCTACGAGCAGTACTTC
TRBJ1-1	.	TRBV24-1	.	CATSDARAGMNTEAFF	TGTGCCACCAGTGATGCGAGGGCCGGAATGAACACTGAAGCTTTCTTT
TRBJ1-6	.	TRBV28	.	CASSSSRNLYNSPLHF	TGTGCCAGCAGTTCTAGTAGAAACCTCTATAATTCACCCCTCCACTTT
TRBJ1-1	.	TRBV21-1	.	CASSKEGGTPGIEAFF	TGTGCCAGCAGCAAAGAAGGCGGGACGCCGGGGATTGAAGCTTTCTTT
TRBJ2-6	.	TRBV15	.	CATSKDSKAGANVLTF	TGTGCCACCAGCAAGGACAGCAAGGCCGGGGCCAACGTCCTGACTTTC
TRBJ1-2	.	TRBV6-5	TRBD1	CASSYSTGDGYTF	TGTGCCAGCAGTTACTCGACAGGGGATGGCTACACCTTC
TRBJ2-6	.	TRBV6-6	.	CASSQTGFGFSGANVLTF	TGTGCCAGCAGTCAGACAGGATTCGGATTCTCTGGGGCCAACGTCCTGACTTTC
TRBJ2-1	.	TRBV24-1	TRBD1	CATSDPKRDRAGNEQFF	TGTGCCACCAGTGATCCCAAAAGGGACAGGGCCGGGAATGAGCAGTTCTTC
TRBJ2-3	.	TRBV7-2	TRBD2	CASSLAGGEDTQYF	TGTGCCAGCAGCCTCGCCGGGGGGGAAGATACGCAGTATTTT
TRBJ2-7	.	TRBV19	.	CASSEPGRGDYEQYF	TGTGCCAGTAGTGAGCCGGGCAGGGGGGACTACGAGCAGTACTTC
TRBJ1-6	.	TRBV3-1/TRBV3-2	.	CASSQEAGRGSPLHF	TGTGCCAGCAGCCAAGAGGCAGGGAGGGGTTCACCCCTCCACTTT
TRBJ2-2	once	TRBV3-1/TRBV3-2	.	CASSLEVTGELFF	TGTGCCAGCAGCCTCGAGGTCACCGGGGAGCTGTTTTTT
TRBJ2-1	once	TRBV11-3	TRBD2	CASSLGGTSGYNEQFF	TGTGCCAGCAGCTTAGGTGGGACTAGCGGATACAATGAGCAGTTCTTC
TRBJ1-2	.	TRBV7-9	.	CASSLTPGVQGYTF	TGTGCCAGCAGCCTCACCCCGGGGGTGCAAGGCTACACCTTC
TRBJ2-2	.	TRBV7-2	TRBD2	CASSLVLAGAVNTGELFF	TGTGCCAGCAGCTTAGTACTAGCGGGGGCCGTAAACACCGGGGAGCTGTTTTTT
TRBJ1-5	.	TRBV19	.	CASSGWDNPRDNQPQHF	TGTGCCAGTAGTGGGTGGGACAACCCAAGGGACAATCAGCCCCAGCATTTT
TRBJ1-1	.	TRBV19	TRBD1	CASSTSLGQGEAFF	TGTGCCAGTAGTACCTCATTAGGACAGGGAGAAGCTTTCTTT
TRBJ2-1	.	TRBV5-1	TRBD2	CASTNPKLAGGMDEQFF	TGCGCCAGCACCAACCCTAAACTAGCGGGGGGTATGGATGAGCAGTTCTTC
TRBJ1-1	.	TRBV6-1	TRBD1	CASSEVGTGGGTEAFF	TGTGCCAGCAGTGAAGTCGGGACAGGGGGTGGAACTGAAGCTTTCTTT
TRBJ1-1	.	TRBV6-5	.	CASRQDWNTEAFF	TGTGCCAGTCGACAGGACTGGAACACTGAAGCTTTCTTT
TRBJ2-1	once	TRBV24-1	TRBD2	CATSDGGRGLSYNEQFF	TGTGCCACCAGTGATGGAGGGCGGGGACTATCCTACAATGAGCAGTTCTTC
TRBJ1-2	.	TRBV19	.	CASSIRGTTPSYGYTF	TGTGCCAGTAGTATAAGGGGGACAACACCTTCCTATGGCTACACCTTC
TRBJ2-7	once	TRBV3-1/TRBV3-2	.	CASSRLASYEQYF	TGTGCCAGCAGCAGATTAGCTAGCTACGAGCAGTACTTC
TRBJ2-1	.	TRBV6-5	.	CASRALRYNEQFF	TGTGCCAGCAGGGCCTTACGTTACAATGAGCAGTTCTTC
TRBJ2-2	.	TRBV10-2	TRBD2	CASSENSGGSTGELFF	TGCGCCAGCAGTGAAAATAGCGGGGGAAGCACCGGGGAGCTGTTTTTT
TRBJ2-7	.	TRBV7-8	TRBD1	CASSLRPRADRGSYEQYF	TGTGCCAGCAGCTTAAGGCCCCGGGCCGACAGGGGGAGCTACGAGCAGTACTTC
TRBJ2-3	.	TRBV7-9	.	CASTQTVPDTQYF	TGTGCCAGCACCCAGACAGTTCCAGATACGCAGTATTTT
TRBJ2-2	.	TRBV5-4	.	CASSFRGVSGELFF	TGTGCCAGCAGCTTCAGGGGGGTCAGCGGGGAGCTGTTTTTT
TRBJ1-5	.	TRBV6-1	.	CASSEELWQPQHF	TGTGCCAGCAGTGAGGAGTTGTGGCAGCCCCAGCATTTT
TRBJ1-2	.	TRBV5-1	.	CASSYGRGARGYTF	TGCGCCAGCAGCTACGGACGGGGGGCGAGAGGCTACACCTTC
TRBJ2-2	.	TRBV5-1	.	CASSTDSITGELFF	TGCGCCAGCAGCACCGACAGTATCACCGGGGAGCTGTTTTTT
TRBJ1-4	once	TRBV10-3	.	CAISEQNNEKLFF	TGTGCCATCAGTGAACAGAATAATGAAAAACTGTTTTTT
TRBJ1-1	.	TRBV2	.	CASSKTPGGGTEAFF	TGTGCCAGCAGCAAGACTCCTGGGGGGGGAACTGAAGCTTTCTTT
TRBJ1-4	.	TRBV6-5	TRBD1	CASSFTRTGGEKLFF	TGTGCCAGCAGTTTCACACGGACAGGGGGTGAAAAACTGTTTTTT
TRBJ2-3	.	TRBV9	.	CASSASPDTQYF	TGTGCCAGCAGCGCGAGTCCAGATACGCAGTATTTT
TRBJ1-1	.	TRBV7-9	.	CASSLTPAGTEAFF	TGTGCCAGCAGCTTAACCCCGGCGGGCACTGAAGCTTTCTTT
TRBJ1-2	.	TRBV5-5	.	CASSLTQGYGYTF	TGTGCCAGCAGCTTGACCCAGGGATATGGCTACACCTTC
TRBJ2-1	.	TRBV29-1	TRBD2	CSVVTSGGYNEQFF	TGCAGCGTAGTGACTAGCGGGGGTTACAATGAGCAGTTCTTC
TRBJ2-1	.	TRBV9	TRBD1	CASSAGDREKGNEQFF	TGTGCCAGCAGCGCTGGGGACAGGGAAAAGGGCAATGAGCAGTTCTTC
TRBJ1-2	.	TRBV5-1	.	CASSLAPFDARTAYGYTF	TGCGCCAGCAGCTTGGCCCCCTTTGATGCCCGGACAGCGTATGGCTACACCTTC
TRBJ1-2	few	TRBV10-2	TRBD1	CASAKGQIDYGYTF	TGCGCCAGCGCAAAGGGACAGATAGACTATGGCTACACCTTC
TRBJ2-7	.	TRBV10-3	TRBD1	CAIDRGDEQYF	TGTGCCATCGACAGGGGGGACGAGCAGTACTTC
TRBJ2-3	.	TRBV19	TRBD1	CATSPTGTTDTQYF	TGTGCCACCTCGCCGACAGGGACCACAGATACGCAGTATTTT
TRBJ2-7	once	TRBV6-6	TRBD1	CASSSRGTGTRGQYF	TGTGCCAGCAGCAGTCGGGGGACAGGGACGCGAGGGCAGTACTTC
TRBJ1-5	.	TRBV29-1	TRBD1	CSVLTGPSNQPQHF	TGCAGCGTCTTGACAGGGCCCAGCAATCAGCCCCAGCATTTT